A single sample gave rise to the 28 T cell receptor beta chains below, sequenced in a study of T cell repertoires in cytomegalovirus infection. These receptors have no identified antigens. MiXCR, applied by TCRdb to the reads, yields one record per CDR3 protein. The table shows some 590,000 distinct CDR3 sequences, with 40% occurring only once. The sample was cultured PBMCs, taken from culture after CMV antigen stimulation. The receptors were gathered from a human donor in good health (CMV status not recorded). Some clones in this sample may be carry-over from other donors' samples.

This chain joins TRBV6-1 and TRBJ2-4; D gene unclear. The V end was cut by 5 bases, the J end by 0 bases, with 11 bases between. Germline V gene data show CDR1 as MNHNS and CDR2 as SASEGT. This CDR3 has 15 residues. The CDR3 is CASSSPFLAKNIQYF. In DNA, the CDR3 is TGTGCCAGCAGTTCTCCTTTCCTAGCCAAAAACATTCAGTACTTC.

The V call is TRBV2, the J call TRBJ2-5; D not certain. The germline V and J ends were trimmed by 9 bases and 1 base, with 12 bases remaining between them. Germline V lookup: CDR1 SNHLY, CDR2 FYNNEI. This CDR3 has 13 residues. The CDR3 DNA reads TGTGCCAGGACATCGGGTCGCCAAGAGACCCAGTACTTC. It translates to CARTSGRQETQYF.

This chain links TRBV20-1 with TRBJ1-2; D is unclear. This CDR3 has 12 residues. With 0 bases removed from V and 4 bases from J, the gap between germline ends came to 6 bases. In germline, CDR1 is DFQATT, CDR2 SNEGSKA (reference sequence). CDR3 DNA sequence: TGCAGTGCTAGAGACAGCACCTATGGCTACACCTTC. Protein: CSARDSTYGYTF.

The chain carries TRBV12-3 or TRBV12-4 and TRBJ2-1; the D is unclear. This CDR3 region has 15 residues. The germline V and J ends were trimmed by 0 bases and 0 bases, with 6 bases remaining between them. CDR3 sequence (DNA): TGTGCCAGCAGTTTAGCGGGCTTCTCCTACAATGAGCAGTTCTTC. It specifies CASSLAGFSYNEQFF.

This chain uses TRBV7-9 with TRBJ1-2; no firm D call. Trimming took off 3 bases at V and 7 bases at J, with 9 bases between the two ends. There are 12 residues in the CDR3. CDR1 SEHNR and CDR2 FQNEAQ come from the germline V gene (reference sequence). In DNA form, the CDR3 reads TGTGCCAGCAGCTTCGGGGAGTCTGGCTACACCTTC. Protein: CASSFGESGYTF.

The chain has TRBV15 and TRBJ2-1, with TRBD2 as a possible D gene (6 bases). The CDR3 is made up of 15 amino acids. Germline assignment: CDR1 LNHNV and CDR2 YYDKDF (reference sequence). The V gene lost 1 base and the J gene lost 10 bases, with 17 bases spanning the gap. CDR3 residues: CATSRGKGTRYEQFF. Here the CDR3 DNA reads TGTGCCACCAGCAGAGGCAAAGGGACTCGATACGAGCAGTTCTTC.

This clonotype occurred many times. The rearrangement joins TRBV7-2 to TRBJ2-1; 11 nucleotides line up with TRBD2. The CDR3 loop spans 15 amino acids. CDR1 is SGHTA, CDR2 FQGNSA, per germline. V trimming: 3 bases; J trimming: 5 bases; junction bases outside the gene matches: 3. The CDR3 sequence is CASSFLAGGNNEQFF. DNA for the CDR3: TGTGCCAGCAGCTTCCTAGCGGGAGGTAACAATGAGCAGTTCTTC.

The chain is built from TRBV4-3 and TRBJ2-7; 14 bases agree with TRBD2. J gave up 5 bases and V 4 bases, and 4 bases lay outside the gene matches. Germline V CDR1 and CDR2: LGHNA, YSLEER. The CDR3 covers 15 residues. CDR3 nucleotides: TGCGCCAGCAGCCCTACGGGACTAGCGGGAGACGAGCAGTACTTC. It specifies CASSPTGLAGDEQYF.

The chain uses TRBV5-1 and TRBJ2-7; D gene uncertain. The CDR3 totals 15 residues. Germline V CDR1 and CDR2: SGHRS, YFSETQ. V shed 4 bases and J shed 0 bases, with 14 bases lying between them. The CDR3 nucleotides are TGCGCCAGCAGCCTGGGATGGGCGACCTCCTACGAGCAGTACTTC. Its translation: CASSLGWATSYEQYF.

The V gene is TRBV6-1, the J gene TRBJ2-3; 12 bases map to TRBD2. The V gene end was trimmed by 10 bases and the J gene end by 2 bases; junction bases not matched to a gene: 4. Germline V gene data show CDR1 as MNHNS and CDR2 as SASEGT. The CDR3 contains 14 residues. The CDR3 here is CATRLAGVTDTQYF. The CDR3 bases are TGTGCCACTCGACTAGCGGGGGTCACAGATACGCAGTATTTT.

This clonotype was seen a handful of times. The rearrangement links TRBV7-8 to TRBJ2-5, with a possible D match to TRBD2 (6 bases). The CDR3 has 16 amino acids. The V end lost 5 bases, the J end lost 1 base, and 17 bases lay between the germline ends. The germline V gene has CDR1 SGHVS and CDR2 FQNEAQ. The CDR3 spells CASSPTLEGGQETQYF. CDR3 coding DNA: TGTGCCAGCAGCCCTACCCTTGAGGGAGGCCAAGAGACCCAGTACTTC. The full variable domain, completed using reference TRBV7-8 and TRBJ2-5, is GAGVSQSPRYKVAKRGQDVALRCDPISGHVSLFWYQQALGQGPEFLTYFQNEAQLDKSGLPSDRFFAERPEGSVSTLKIQRTQQEDSAVYLCASSPTLEGGQETQYFGPGTRLLVL.

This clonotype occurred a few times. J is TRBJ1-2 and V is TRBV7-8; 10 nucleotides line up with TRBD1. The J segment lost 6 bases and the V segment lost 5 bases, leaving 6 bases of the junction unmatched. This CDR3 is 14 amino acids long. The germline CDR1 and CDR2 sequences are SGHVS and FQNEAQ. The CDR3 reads CASSATGGVDGYTF. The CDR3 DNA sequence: TGTGCCAGCAGCGCGACAGGGGGCGTTGATGGCTACACCTTC.

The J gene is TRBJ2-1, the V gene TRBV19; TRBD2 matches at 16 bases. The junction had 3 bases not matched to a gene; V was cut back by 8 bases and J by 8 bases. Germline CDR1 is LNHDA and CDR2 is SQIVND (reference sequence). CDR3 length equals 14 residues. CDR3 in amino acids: CASGTSGRVDEQFF. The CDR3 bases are TGTGCCAGTGGGACTAGCGGGAGGGTCGATGAGCAGTTCTTC.

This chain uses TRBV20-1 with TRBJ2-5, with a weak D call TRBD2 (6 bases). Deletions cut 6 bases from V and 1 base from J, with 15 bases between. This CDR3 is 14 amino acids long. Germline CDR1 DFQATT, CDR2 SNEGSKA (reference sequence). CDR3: CSAPVAGSQETQYF. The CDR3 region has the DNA TGCAGTGCCCCCGTCGCGGGATCCCAAGAGACCCAGTACTTC.

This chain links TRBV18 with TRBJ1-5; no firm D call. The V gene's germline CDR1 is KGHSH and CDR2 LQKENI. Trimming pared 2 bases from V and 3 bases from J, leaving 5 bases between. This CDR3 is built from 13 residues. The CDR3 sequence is CASSPGYNQPQHF. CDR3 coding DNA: TGTGCCAGCTCACCAGGGTACAATCAGCCCCAGCATTTT. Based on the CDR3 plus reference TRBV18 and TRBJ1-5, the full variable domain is NAGVMQNPRHLVRRRGQEARLRCSPMKGHSHVYWYRQLPEEGLKFMVYLQKENIIDESGMPKERFSAEFPKEGPSILRIQQVVRGDSAAYFCASSPGYNQPQHFGDGTRLSIL.

The CDR3 reads CATRLWALGPGELFF. The CDR3 coding sequence is TGCGCCACCCGCCTATGGGCCCTGGGACCCGGGGAGCTGTTTTTT. The chain recombines TRBV10-2 with TRBJ2-2, with D perhaps being TRBD1 or TRBD2 (5 bases each). The germline V and J ends were trimmed by 10 bases and 6 bases, with 21 bases remaining between them. CDR1 WSHSY and CDR2 SAAADI come from the germline V gene. The CDR3 extends over 15 amino acids.

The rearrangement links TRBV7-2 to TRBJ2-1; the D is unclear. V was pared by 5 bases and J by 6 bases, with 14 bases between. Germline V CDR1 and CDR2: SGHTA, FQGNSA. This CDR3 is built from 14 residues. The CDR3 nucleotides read TGTGCCAGCAGCCAAGGCTGGGTGGGCAATGAGCAGTTCTTC. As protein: CASSQGWVGNEQFF.

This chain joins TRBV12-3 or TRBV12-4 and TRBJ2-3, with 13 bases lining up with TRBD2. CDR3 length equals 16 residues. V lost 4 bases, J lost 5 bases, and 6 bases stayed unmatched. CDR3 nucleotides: TGTGCCAGCAGTTCCGGGACTAGCGGGGCCGGAGATACGCAGTATTTT. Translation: CASSSGTSGAGDTQYF.

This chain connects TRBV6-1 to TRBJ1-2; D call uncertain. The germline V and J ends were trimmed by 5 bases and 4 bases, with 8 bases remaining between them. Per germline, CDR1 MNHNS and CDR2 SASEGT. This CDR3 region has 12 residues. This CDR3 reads CASSSAVYGYTF. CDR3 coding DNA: TGTGCCAGCAGTTCAGCAGTCTATGGCTACACCTTC.

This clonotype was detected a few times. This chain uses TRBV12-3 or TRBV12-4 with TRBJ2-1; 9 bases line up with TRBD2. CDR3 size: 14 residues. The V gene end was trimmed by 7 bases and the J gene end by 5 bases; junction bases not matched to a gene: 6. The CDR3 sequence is CASTPRGGDNEQFF. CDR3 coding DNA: TGTGCCAGCACCCCTCGCGGGGGGGACAATGAGCAGTTCTTC.

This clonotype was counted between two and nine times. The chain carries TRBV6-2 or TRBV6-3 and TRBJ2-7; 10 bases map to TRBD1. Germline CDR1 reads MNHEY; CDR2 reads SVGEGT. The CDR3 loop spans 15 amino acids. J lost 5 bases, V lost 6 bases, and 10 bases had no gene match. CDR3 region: CASSPSRDRGDEQYF. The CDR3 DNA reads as TGTGCCAGCAGCCCCTCCCGGGACAGGGGCGACGAGCAGTACTTC.

In nucleotides, the CDR3 is TGTGCCAGCAGTTACTCGCGGCAGGGAGGGTCCTACGAGCAGTACTTC. As protein: CASSYSRQGGSYEQYF. V usage is TRBV6-2 or TRBV6-3 and J usage is TRBJ2-7; the match to TRBD2 covers 7 bases. J lost 1 base, V lost 0 bases, and 6 bases had no gene match. Germline values: CDR1 MNHEY, CDR2 SVGEGT. The CDR3 runs to 16 residues.

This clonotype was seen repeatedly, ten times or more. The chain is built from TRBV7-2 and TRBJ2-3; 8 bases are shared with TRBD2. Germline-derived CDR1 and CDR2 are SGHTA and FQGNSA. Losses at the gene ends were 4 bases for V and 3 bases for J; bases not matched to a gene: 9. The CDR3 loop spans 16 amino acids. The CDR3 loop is CASSSTGGAGTDTQYF. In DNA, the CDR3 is TGTGCCAGCAGCTCCACCGGGGGGGCGGGAACAGATACGCAGTATTTT.

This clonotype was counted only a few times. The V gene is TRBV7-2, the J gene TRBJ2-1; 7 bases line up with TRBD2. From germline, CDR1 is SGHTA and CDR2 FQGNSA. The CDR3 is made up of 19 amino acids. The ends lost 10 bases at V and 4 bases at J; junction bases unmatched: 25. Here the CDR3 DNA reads TGTGCCATCGAGTTATACGATTTCTCTAGCGGAGCACCGTACAATGAGCAGTTCTTC. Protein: CAIELYDFSSGAPYNEQFF.

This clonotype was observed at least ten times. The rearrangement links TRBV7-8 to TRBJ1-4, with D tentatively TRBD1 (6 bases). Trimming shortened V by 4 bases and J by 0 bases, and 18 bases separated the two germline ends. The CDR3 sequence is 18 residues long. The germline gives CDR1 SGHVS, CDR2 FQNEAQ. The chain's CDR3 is CASSSRETGPATNEKLFF. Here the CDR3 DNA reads TGTGCCAGCAGCTCTAGAGAGACAGGCCCTGCAACTAATGAAAAACTGTTTTTT.

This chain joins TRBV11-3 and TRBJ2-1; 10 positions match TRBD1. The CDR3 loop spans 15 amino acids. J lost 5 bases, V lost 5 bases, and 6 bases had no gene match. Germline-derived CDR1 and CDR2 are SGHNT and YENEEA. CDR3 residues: CASSVGDRGHNEQFF. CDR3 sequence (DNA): TGTGCCAGCAGCGTAGGAGACAGGGGGCACAATGAGCAGTTCTTC.

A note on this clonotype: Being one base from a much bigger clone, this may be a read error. This chain's CDR3 is CASSPRTSGPLKQYF. The CDR3 DNA reads TGTGCCAGCAGCCCTCGGACTAGCGGCCCCCTGAAGCAGTACTTC. The J gene is TRBJ2-7, the V gene TRBV7-8; 10 bases match TRBD2. J gave up 8 bases and V 5 bases, and 12 bases lay outside the gene matches. The germline V gene encodes CDR1 SGHVS and CDR2 FQNEAQ. CDR3 length: 15 amino acids.

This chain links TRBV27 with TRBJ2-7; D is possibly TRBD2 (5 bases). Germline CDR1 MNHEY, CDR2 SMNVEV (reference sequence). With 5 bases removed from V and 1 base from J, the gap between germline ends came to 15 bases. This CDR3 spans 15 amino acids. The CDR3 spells CASSGGQDPSYEQYF. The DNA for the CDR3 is TGTGCCAGCAGTGGAGGCCAGGATCCATCCTACGAGCAGTACTTC.